These T cell receptor beta chains were read from a single sample in a study of shared clonotypes between healthy human individuals. Assay used: immunoSEQ multiplex PCR; TCRdb lists only in-frame clones, some missing. The sample consists of more than 1,200,000 clones, about 98.5% of them appearing once. Sequenced: naive CD4+ T cells sorted from blood. The source is a man aged 25 to 40 in good health. Each CDR3 is given with its conserved first and last residue. Fields, in order: clone size, D gene, J gene, V gene, CDR3 DNA, CDR3 protein. A D gene is named only where the DNA matches it firmly. Only some rows state a clone size, as once, few, many or a class for expanded clones.

>.|TRBD1|TRBJ1-1|TRBV29-1
TGCAGCGTTGGGGGACAGGGGGAGTTTGGTGAAGCTTTCTTT
CSVGGQGEFGEAFF
>.|TRBD1|TRBJ2-3|TRBV27
TGTGCCAGTATGGTACTACGACAGGGGGTAGCAGATACGCAGTATTTT
CASMVLRQGVADTQYF
>.|TRBD1|TRBJ1-2|TRBV20-1
TGCAGTGCTAACAGGGGTGGCTACACCTTC
CSANRGGYTF
>.|TRBD2|TRBJ2-1|TRBV7-9
TGTGCCAGCAGCCCCCGGGCGGGAGCCTACAATGAGCAGTTCTTC
CASSPRAGAYNEQFF
>.|.|TRBJ1-3|TRBV18
TGTGCCAGCTCACCGCGCCCGGGACAAGTCATCTCTGGAAACACCATATATTTT
CASSPRPGQVISGNTIYF
>.|.|TRBJ2-7|TRBV5-1
TGCGCCAGCAGCGCCGACATTCGGGCCTACGAGCAGTACTTC
CASSADIRAYEQYF
>.|TRBD1|TRBJ2-1|TRBV5-1
TGCGCCAGCAGCTTGGCGACAGGGGGGATAGGTGAGCAGTTCTTC
CASSLATGGIGEQFF
>.|.|TRBJ1-1|TRBV6-5
TGTGCCAGCAGTGCATCTCACGCGCGGGCTACTGAAGCTTTCTTT
CASSASHARATEAFF
>.|.|TRBJ2-7|TRBV10-1
TGCGCCAGCAGTGACGTCTTTAGCGCCGAGTTGTGGGAGCAGTACTTC
CASSDVFSAELWEQYF
>.|TRBD2|TRBJ2-3|TRBV7-8
TGTGCCAGCAGCTTAAGAGCTAGCGGGAGCTCCACAGATACGCAGTATTTT
CASSLRASGSSTDTQYF
>once|.|TRBJ2-7|TRBV27
TGTGCCAGCAGTCCTTTGGGGGGTAGGGCTCGCTACGAGCAGTACTTC
CASSPLGGRARYEQYF
>.|.|TRBJ2-2|TRBV9
TGTGCCAGCAGCGTAGGGGGACCCGGGGAGCTGTTTTTT
CASSVGGPGELFF
>.|.|TRBJ2-1|TRBV7-6
TGTGCCAGCAGCCCGGGGGGTGGGACAGCCGCGTCCTACAATGAGCAGTTCTTC
CASSPGGGTAASYNEQFF
>.|.|TRBJ2-7|TRBV20-1
TGCAGTGCGCGTCTAATCAACGAGCAGTACTTC
CSARLINEQYF
>.|.|TRBJ2-1|TRBV27
TGTGCCAGCAGCTTGAGCGGGTCTTCCTACAATGAGCAGTTCTTC
CASSLSGSSYNEQFF
>once|.|TRBJ2-1|TRBV4-1
TGCGCCAGCAGCCAAGTCTCTAGCAGAGCTTACAATGAGCAGTTCTTC
CASSQVSSRAYNEQFF
>.|.|TRBJ2-1|TRBV27
TGTGCCAGCCGTCGGTTTGGGACGGATAGCTCCTACAATGAGCAGTTCTTC
CASRRFGTDSSYNEQFF
>.|.|TRBJ2-3|TRBV6-5
TGTGCCAGCAGTTTAATACGGGACAACACAGATACGCAGTATTTT
CASSLIRDNTDTQYF
>.|.|TRBJ1-2|TRBV19
TGTGCCAGTAGCTCCCTGGATCTTTTGGGTAACTATGGCTACACCTTC
CASSSLDLLGNYGYTF